The 4 T cell receptor beta chains below all came from one sample that was sequenced in a study of blood T cell repertoires in COVID-19. Sequenced by immunoSEQ multiplex PCR; TCRdb stores in-frame clones only, minus some. In the table there are under 100,000 clones, about 87% of which are singletons. Sample: peripheral blood. The receptors here all came from a man aged 50-59 years with active COVID-19.

The rearrangement uses TRBV7-3 and TRBJ1-1; TRBD1 matches 8 bases. Trimming at V came to 5 bases and at J to 4 bases, leaving 6 bases not matched to a gene. There are 14 residues in the CDR3. Germline-derived CDR1 and CDR2 are SGHTA and FQGTGA. CDR3 sequence: CASSVTGGGTEAFF. The CDR3 DNA follows: TGTGCCAGCAGCGTTACAGGGGGTGGCACTGAAGCTTTCTTT.

This clone was seen more than once but under ten times. V is TRBV7-8 and J is TRBJ1-3; D uncertain. Germline CDR1 SGHVS, CDR2 FQNEAQ. CDR3 length equals 15 residues. The V gene lost 1 base and the J gene lost 0 bases, with 7 bases spanning the gap. This chain's CDR3 is CASSLGPSSGNTIYF. CDR3 coding DNA: TGTGCCAGCAGCTTAGGGCCCAGCTCTGGAAACACCATATATTTT.

V is TRBV4-3 and J is TRBJ1-6, with D tentatively TRBD1 (6 bases). Between the trimmed V and J ends, which lost 0 bases and 12 bases, there was a span of 18 bases. The CDR3 loop spans 16 amino acids. CDR1 LGHNA and CDR2 YSLEER come from the germline V gene. CDR3 in DNA: TGCGCCAGCAGCCAAGAGTCGCAGACAGGTCGTGGACCCCTCCACTTT. Protein product: CASSQESQTGRGPLHF.

Here the CDR3 reads CASSLPRGVGRAFF. CDR3 DNA: TGTGCCAGCAGCTTACCCCGGGGGGTAGGGAGAGCTTTCTTT. The V gene is TRBV28, the J gene TRBJ1-1; tentatively, D is TRBD1 (5 bases). The CDR3 extends over 14 amino acids. The V gene's germline CDR1 is MDHEN and CDR2 SYDVKM. The V and J ends lost 6 bases and 10 bases respectively, with 21 bases between them.